This TCR beta chain comes out of a study of glioma-infiltrating T cells after dendritic cell vaccination. Study in general: Three intradermal dendritic cell vaccine injections were given every two weeks.

There are 13 residues in the CDR3. V lost 5 bases and J 3 bases, leaving 8 bases between the germline ends. Germline CDR1 reads SEHNR; CDR2 reads FQNEAQ (reference sequence). TCRdb keeps only in-frame clones here, not all; method: immunoSEQ multiplex PCR. The data show fewer than 75,000 clones, under 90% seen once. The receptor's source is a human donor with glioblastoma. The V and J genes are TRBV7-9 and TRBJ2-1; D ambiguous. The sample here was blood, taken before dendritic cell vaccination. This CDR3 reads CASSGRGYNEQFF. CDR3 bases: TGTGCCAGCAGCGGTCGAGGCTACAATGAGCAGTTCTTC.